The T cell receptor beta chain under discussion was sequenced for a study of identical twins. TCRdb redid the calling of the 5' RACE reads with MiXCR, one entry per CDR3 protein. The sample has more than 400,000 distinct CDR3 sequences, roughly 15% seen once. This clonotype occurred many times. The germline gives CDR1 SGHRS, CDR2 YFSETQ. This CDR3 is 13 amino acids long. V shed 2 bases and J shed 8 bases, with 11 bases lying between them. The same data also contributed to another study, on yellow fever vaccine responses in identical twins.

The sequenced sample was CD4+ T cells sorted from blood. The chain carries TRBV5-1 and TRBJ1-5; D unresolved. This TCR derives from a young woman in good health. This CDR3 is CASSFIGREPQHF. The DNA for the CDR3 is TGCGCCAGCAGCTTTATAGGGCGGGAGCCCCAGCATTTT. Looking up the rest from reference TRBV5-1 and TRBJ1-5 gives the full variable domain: KAGVTQTPRYLIKTRGQQVTLSCSPISGHRSVSWYQQTPGQGLQFLFEYFSETQRNKGNFPGRFSGRQFSNSRSEMNVSTLELGDSALYLCASSFIGREPQHFGDGTRLSIL.